The rows below give T cell receptor beta chains drawn from one sample of a study of T cell responses to AZD1222 COVID-19 vaccine. The table came from immunoSEQ multiplex PCR; TCRdb's copy has only in-frame clones and leaves some out. Seen here are tens of thousands of clones, about 83% observed once, and the top ten hold about 1.3%. Source: peripheral blood, taken 28 days after the second AZD1222 dose. Receptors were obtained from an adult who received the AZD1222 COVID-19 vaccine. The CDR3 runs from the conserved cysteine through the conserved F or W. D genes are given only for firm matches. Size is stated for part of the rows, as once, few or many counts, or as a class when the clone is expanded.

D	size	J	V	DNA	CDR3
.	.	TRBJ2-3	TRBV5-6	TGTGCCAGCAGCTTGGTGCAAGATACGCAGTATTTT	CASSLVQDTQYF
TRBD1	few	TRBJ1-2	TRBV5-1	TGCGCCAGCAGCTTAGGGACAGGGGTAGACTATGGCTACACCTTC	CASSLGTGVDYGYTF
.	.	TRBJ2-1	TRBV28	TGTGCCAGCAGGAGCACCAATGAGCAGTTCTTC	CASRSTNEQFF
.	.	TRBJ1-5	TRBV19	TGTGCCAGTAGTATACGGGCCGAACAGCCCCAGCATTTT	CASSIRAEQPQHF
TRBD2	.	TRBJ2-1	TRBV30	TGTGCCTGGAGCGAACTAGCGGTCTCCTACAATGAGCAGTTCTTC	CAWSELAVSYNEQFF
.	.	TRBJ2-3	TRBV7-2	TGTGCCAGCATCCTCTCCCCCACAGATACGCAGTATTTT	CASILSPTDTQYF
.	.	TRBJ2-1	TRBV7-9	TGTGCCAGCAGCCCCCCGAGCAATGAGCAGTTCTTC	CASSPPSNEQFF
.	.	TRBJ2-2	TRBV29-1	TGCAGCGTTGGAGGGGCCTCGAACACCGGGGAGCTGTTTTTT	CSVGGASNTGELFF
.	.	TRBJ1-5	TRBV7-2	TGTGCCAGCAGCTCCGACAGGCGCAGCAATCAGCCCCAGCATTTT	CASSSDRRSNQPQHF
.	.	TRBJ1-5	TRBV19	TGTGCCAGTAGTATGTCAAATCAGCCCCAGCATTTT	CASSMSNQPQHF
TRBD1	.	TRBJ2-7	TRBV28	TGTGCCAGCAGACCCACTCTAGGGGGCTTCAACGAGCAGTACTTC	CASRPTLGGFNEQYF
TRBD1	once	TRBJ1-2	TRBV29-1	TGCAGCGTTGACGGGACAGGGGGCGGCTATGGCTACACCTTC	CSVDGTGGGYGYTF
TRBD1	.	TRBJ1-1	TRBV6-1	TGTGCCAGCAGTGAGGGACAGCCGAACACTGAAGCTTTCTTT	CASSEGQPNTEAFF
.	.	TRBJ2-1	TRBV12-3/TRBV12-4	TGTGCCAGCAGCTCTGGTACCAATGAGCAGTTCTTC	CASSSGTNEQFF
.	.	TRBJ2-2	TRBV7-3	TGTGCCAGCAGCCCTCATACGGGGGCCGGGGAGCTGTTTTTT	CASSPHTGAGELFF
TRBD2	.	TRBJ2-1	TRBV6-2/TRBV6-3	TGTGCCAGCAGTTTGAACGGGGGGTACAATGAGCAGTTCTTC	CASSLNGGYNEQFF
TRBD2	.	TRBJ2-5	TRBV6-5	TGTGCCAGTACCGAAAGCGGGAGCTCGGGGGAGACCCAGTACTTC	CASTESGSSGETQYF
.	few	TRBJ2-7	TRBV7-3	TGTGCCAGCAGCTTAGGATCAGGGGCCCACGAGCAGTACTTC	CASSLGSGAHEQYF
TRBD1	once	TRBJ1-2	TRBV7-9	TGTGCCAGCAGCTTAGGGGGCAGGGGGTACTATGGCTACACCTTC	CASSLGGRGYYGYTF
.	once	TRBJ2-7	TRBV6-2/TRBV6-3	TGTGCCAGCAGTTACTCGAAGGGCGGCTCGAGCACCTACGAGCAGTACTTC	CASSYSKGGSSTYEQYF
TRBD1	.	TRBJ1-1	TRBV13	TGTGCCAGCAGCTCCCGGACAGGGACGGGTACTGAAGCTTTCTTT	CASSSRTGTGTEAFF
.	once	TRBJ2-5	TRBV29-1	TGCAGCGGCTCCACTAGTCGGCAAGAGACCCAGTACTTC	CSGSTSRQETQYF
.	.	TRBJ2-2	TRBV5-1	TGCGCCAGCAGCTTGGACACCCGGGTTGGGGAGCTGTTTTTT	CASSLDTRVGELFF
TRBD2	.	TRBJ2-3	TRBV9	TGTGCCAGCAGCGACCGTTGGGGTAGCGGGATATCAGATACGCAGTATTTT	CASSDRWGSGISDTQYF
.	.	TRBJ2-3	TRBV5-1	TGCGCCAGCAGCCCTAAGGGAGGTAGGGATACGCAGTATTTT	CASSPKGGRDTQYF
.	.	TRBJ2-5	TRBV15	TGTGCCACCAGCAGAGCAGCGGAGACCCAGTACTTC	CATSRAAETQYF
.	.	TRBJ1-1	TRBV6-2/TRBV6-3	TGTGCCAGCAGTTACTCGGGGTTGGGCACTGAAGCTTTCTTT	CASSYSGLGTEAFF
.	.	TRBJ1-6	TRBV7-9	TGTGCCAGCAGCTTCCCCGGACAAGGCATTTATAATTCACCCCTCCACTTT	CASSFPGQGIYNSPLHF
TRBD2	.	TRBJ2-1	TRBV7-9	TGTGCCAGCAGCTTGGGCGGGAGATTACCCTACAATGAGCAGTTCTTC	CASSLGGRLPYNEQFF
.	.	TRBJ2-3	TRBV19	TGTGCCAGTAGTATAGGAGGCTACACAGATACGCAGTATTTT	CASSIGGYTDTQYF
.	.	TRBJ2-3	TRBV5-1	TGCGCCAGCAGCCGGGAGGGACAGACTAGCACAGATACGCAGTATTTT	CASSREGQTSTDTQYF
TRBD1	.	TRBJ2-7	TRBV19	TGTGCCAGTCGTCCGGGACAGGGATCCTACGAGCAGTACTTC	CASRPGQGSYEQYF
.	.	TRBJ1-1	TRBV6-5	TGTGCCAGCCAAGCCAGCACTGAAGCTTTCTTT	CASQASTEAFF
.	.	TRBJ1-1	TRBV12-5	TGTGCTAGTGGTTTGGTATTGGGGGGCCCTAATATGAACACTGAAGCTTTCTTT	CASGLVLGGPNMNTEAFF
.	few	TRBJ1-1	TRBV28	TGTGCCAGCAGTTTACATGGGGCGCCGGGAACTGAAGCTTTCTTT	CASSLHGAPGTEAFF
.	.	TRBJ2-2	TRBV19	TGTGGCTCGGGGCAGAACACCGGGGAGCTGTTTTTT	CGSGQNTGELFF
.	.	TRBJ1-6	TRBV6-2/TRBV6-3	TGTGCCAGCAGTTACCCCAGCGGTCGGAATTCACCCCTCCACTTT	CASSYPSGRNSPLHF
TRBD1	.	TRBJ1-2	TRBV19	TGTGCCAGTAGTGTGACCGGGACAGGAGATTCCTATGGCTACACCTTC	CASSVTGTGDSYGYTF
TRBD2	.	TRBJ2-3	TRBV5-1	TGCGCCAGCAGCCCTGGCCCCCCTAGCGGAGTCACAGATACGCAGTATTTT	CASSPGPPSGVTDTQYF
.	.	TRBJ1-1	TRBV6-2/TRBV6-3	TGTGCCGGCAGTTACGGCAGCCTGAACACTGAAGCTTTCTTT	CAGSYGSLNTEAFF
TRBD1	.	TRBJ2-1	TRBV2	TGTGCCAGCAGTGAAGCTGGACAGGGGTACAATGAGCAGTTCTTC	CASSEAGQGYNEQFF
TRBD1	.	TRBJ2-7	TRBV14	TGTGCCAGCAGCCTTCGACAGGGCCTTGGGTACGAGCAGTACTTC	CASSLRQGLGYEQYF
TRBD1	once	TRBJ1-6	TRBV6-4	TGTGCCAGCGCCCGGACAGGGGGAAATTCACCCCTCCACTTT	CASARTGGNSPLHF
TRBD1	.	TRBJ1-6	TRBV28	TGTGCCAGCAGAAGACGATGGGACAGCCAGAGTCAATTTTCACCCCTCCACTTT	CASRRRWDSQSQFSPLHF
.	.	TRBJ1-2	TRBV19	TGTGCCAGTAGTCCCTACCTAGGGAGGACTCCTAACTATGGCTACACCTTC	CASSPYLGRTPNYGYTF
.	.	TRBJ1-4	TRBV9	TGTGCCAGCAGCGCAAATTCCGGGACGGCAAAACTGTTTTTT	CASSANSGTAKLFF
TRBD1	few	TRBJ2-7	TRBV7-2	TGTGCCAGCAGCTTAGCTGGGACAGGTCCCTACGAGCAGTACTTC	CASSLAGTGPYEQYF
.	.	TRBJ2-5	TRBV15	TGTGCCACCAGCCGCGGGTGGTTTCAAGAGACCCAGTACTTC	CATSRGWFQETQYF
.	once	TRBJ2-7	TRBV7-2	TGTGCCAGCAGCTTAGGAGGGGGCTCCTACGAGCAGTACTTC	CASSLGGGSYEQYF
.	.	TRBJ1-6	TRBV28	TGTGCCAGCAGTTCTTCACTCAGGAGCTCCTATAATTCACCCCTCCACTTT	CASSSSLRSSYNSPLHF
.	.	TRBJ2-1	TRBV7-2	TGTGCCAGCAGCTTACACTCCAACAGGGCCAATGAGCAGTTCTTC	CASSLHSNRANEQFF
TRBD1	.	TRBJ2-2	TRBV7-6	TGTGCCAGCAGACAGGGGCCATCGAACACCGGGGAGCTGTTTTTT	CASRQGPSNTGELFF